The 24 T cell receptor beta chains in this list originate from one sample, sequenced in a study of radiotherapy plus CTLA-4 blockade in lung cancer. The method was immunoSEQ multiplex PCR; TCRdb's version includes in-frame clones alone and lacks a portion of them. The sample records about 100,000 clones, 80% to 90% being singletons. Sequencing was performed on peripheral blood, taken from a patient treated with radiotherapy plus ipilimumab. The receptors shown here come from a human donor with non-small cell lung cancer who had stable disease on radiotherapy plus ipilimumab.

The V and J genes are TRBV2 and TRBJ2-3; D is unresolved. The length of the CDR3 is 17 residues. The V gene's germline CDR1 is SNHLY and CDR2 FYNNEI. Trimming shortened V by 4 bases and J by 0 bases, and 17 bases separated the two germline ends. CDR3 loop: CASSVTQRRSSTDTQYF. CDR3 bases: TGTGCCAGCAGTGTGACTCAGCGAAGATCTAGCACAGATACGCAGTATTTT.

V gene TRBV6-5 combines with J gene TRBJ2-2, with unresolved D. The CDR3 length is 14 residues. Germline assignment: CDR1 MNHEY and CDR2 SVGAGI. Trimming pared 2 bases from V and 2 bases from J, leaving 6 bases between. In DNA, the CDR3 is TGTGCCAGCAGTTACAAACAAAACACCGGGGAGCTGTTTTTT. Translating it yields CASSYKQNTGELFF.

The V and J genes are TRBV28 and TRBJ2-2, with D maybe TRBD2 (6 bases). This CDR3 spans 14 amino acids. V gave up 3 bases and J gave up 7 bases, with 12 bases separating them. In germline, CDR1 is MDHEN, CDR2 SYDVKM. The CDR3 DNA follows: TGTGCCAGCAGTTTGGCGGGACTCCGCGGGGAGCTGTTTTTT. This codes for CASSLAGLRGELFF.

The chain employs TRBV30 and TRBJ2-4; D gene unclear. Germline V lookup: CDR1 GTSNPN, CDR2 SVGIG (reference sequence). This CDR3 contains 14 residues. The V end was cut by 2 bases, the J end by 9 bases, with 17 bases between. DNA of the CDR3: TGTGCCTGGAGTCTACAGACCTCCTTCCCCATTCAGTACTTC. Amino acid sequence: CAWSLQTSFPIQYF.

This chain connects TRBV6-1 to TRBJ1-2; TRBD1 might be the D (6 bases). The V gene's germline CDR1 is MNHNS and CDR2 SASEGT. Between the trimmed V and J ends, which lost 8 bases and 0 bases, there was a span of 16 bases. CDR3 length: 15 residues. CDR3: CASSKPGQSNYGYTF. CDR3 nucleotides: TGTGCCAGCTCTAAACCCGGACAGTCTAACTATGGCTACACCTTC.

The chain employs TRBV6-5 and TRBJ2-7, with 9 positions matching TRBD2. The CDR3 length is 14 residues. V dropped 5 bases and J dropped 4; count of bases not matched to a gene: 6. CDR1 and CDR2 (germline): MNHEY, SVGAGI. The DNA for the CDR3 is TGTGCCAGCAGTGCTGCGGGAGGGGGGTACGAGCAGTACTTC. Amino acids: CASSAAGGGYEQYF.

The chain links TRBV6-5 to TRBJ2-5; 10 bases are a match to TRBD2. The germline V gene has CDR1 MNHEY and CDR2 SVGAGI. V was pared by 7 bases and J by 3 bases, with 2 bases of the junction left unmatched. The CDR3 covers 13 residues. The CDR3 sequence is CASTSGGEETQYF. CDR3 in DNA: TGTGCCAGCACGAGCGGGGGGGAAGAGACCCAGTACTTC.

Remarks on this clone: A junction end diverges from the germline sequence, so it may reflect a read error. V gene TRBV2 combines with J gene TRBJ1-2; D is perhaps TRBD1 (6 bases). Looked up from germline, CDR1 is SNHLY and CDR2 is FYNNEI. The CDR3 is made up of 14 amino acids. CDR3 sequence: CASSGGGDNYGYTF. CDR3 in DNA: TGTGCCAGTAGTGGGGGCGGAGATAACTATGGCTACACCTTC.

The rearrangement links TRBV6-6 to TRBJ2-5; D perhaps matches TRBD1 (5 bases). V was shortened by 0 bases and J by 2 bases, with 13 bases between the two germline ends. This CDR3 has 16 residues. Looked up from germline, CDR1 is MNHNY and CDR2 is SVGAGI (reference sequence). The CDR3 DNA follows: TGTGCCAGCAGTTACTCGATGGCAGGGTGGCAAGAGACCCAGTACTTC. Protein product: CASSYSMAGWQETQYF.

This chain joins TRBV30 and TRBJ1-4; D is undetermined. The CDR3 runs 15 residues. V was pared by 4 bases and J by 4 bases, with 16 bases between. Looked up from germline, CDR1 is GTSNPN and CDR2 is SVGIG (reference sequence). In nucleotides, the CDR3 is TGTGCCTGGACTAGTGGGTCAAGTTATAATGAAAAACTGTTTTTT. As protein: CAWTSGSSYNEKLFF.

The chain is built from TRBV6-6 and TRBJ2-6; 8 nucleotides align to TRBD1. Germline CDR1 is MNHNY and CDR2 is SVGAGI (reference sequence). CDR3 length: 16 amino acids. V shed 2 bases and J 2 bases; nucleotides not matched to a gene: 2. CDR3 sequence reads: CASSYQQGAGANVLTF. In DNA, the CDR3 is TGTGCCAGCAGTTACCAACAGGGGGCTGGGGCCAACGTCCTGACTTTC.

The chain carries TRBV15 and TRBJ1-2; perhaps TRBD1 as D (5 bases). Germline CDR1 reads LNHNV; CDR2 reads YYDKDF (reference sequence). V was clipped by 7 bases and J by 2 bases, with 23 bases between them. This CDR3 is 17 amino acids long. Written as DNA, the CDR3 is TGTGCCACCACCGCAGACAGAATCTCCTCAAGAAACTATGGCTACACCTTC. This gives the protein CATTADRISSRNYGYTF.

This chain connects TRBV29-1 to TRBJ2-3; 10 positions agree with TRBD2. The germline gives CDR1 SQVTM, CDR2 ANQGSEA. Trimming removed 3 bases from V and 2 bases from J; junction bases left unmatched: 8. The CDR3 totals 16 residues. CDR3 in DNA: TGCAGCGTTGAGGGGGGCCTAGCGGGGGACACAGATACGCAGTATTTT. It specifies CSVEGGLAGDTDTQYF.

The CDR3 protein is CASSSPSESNYGYTF. CDR3 coding DNA: TGTGCCAGCAGTTCCCCTTCCGAGTCTAACTATGGCTACACCTTC. The rearrangement joins TRBV28 to TRBJ1-2; no reliable D call. This CDR3 contains 15 residues. Germline lookup yields CDR1 MDHEN and CDR2 SYDVKM. The V and J ends lost 4 bases and 0 bases respectively, with 12 bases between them.

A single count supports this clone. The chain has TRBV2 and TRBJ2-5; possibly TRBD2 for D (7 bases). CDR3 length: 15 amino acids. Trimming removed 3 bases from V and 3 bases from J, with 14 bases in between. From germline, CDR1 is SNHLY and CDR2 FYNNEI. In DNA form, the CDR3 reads TGTGCCAGCAGTGACAGCGGGACAACGAAAGAGACCCAGTACTTC. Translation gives CASSDSGTTKETQYF.

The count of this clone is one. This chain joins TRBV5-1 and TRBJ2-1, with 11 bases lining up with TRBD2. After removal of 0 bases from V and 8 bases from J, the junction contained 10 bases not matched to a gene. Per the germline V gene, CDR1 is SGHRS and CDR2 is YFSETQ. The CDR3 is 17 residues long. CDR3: CASSLAGVAGGPDEQFF. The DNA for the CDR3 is TGCGCCAGCAGCTTGGCCGGGGTAGCGGGAGGGCCCGATGAGCAGTTCTTC.

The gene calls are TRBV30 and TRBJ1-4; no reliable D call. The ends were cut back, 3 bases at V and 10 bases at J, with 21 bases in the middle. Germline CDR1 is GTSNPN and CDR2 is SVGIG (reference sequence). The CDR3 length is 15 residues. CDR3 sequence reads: CAWSQTGSLKGKLFF. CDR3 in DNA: TGTGCCTGGAGCCAGACCGGGTCTCTCAAAGGAAAACTGTTTTTT.

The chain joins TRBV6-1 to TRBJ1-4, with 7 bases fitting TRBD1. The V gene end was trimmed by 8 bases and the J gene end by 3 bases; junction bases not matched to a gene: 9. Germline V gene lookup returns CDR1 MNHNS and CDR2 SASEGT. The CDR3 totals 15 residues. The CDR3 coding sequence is TGTGCCAGCGGTTTTTACAGGGGTGCTAATGAAAAACTGTTTTTT. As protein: CASGFYRGANEKLFF.

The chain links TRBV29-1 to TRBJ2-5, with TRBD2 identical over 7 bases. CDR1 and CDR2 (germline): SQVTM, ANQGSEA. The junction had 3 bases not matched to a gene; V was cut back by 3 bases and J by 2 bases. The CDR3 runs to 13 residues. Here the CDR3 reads CSVEGTTQETQYF. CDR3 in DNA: TGCAGCGTTGAGGGGACTACACAAGAGACCCAGTACTTC.

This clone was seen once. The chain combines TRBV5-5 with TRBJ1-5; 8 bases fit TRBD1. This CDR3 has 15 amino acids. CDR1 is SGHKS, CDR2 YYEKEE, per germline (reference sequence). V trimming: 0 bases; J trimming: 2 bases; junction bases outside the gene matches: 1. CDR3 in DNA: TGTGCCAGCAGCTTGGAGGGACAGGGCAATCAGCCCCAGCATTTT. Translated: CASSLEGQGNQPQHF.

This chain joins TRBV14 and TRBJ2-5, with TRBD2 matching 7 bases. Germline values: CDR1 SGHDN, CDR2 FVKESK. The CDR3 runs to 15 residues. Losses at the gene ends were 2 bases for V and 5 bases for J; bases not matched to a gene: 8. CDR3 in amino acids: CASSQSQAGGETQYF. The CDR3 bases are TGTGCCAGCAGCCAATCCCAGGCCGGGGGGGAGACCCAGTACTTC.

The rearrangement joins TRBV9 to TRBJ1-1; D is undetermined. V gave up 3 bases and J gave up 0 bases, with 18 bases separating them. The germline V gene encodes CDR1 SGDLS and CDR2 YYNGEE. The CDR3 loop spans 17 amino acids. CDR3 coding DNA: TGTGCCAGCAGCGCCTGGGAGACCCCAAAGGTGAACACTGAAGCTTTCTTT. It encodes CASSAWETPKVNTEAFF.

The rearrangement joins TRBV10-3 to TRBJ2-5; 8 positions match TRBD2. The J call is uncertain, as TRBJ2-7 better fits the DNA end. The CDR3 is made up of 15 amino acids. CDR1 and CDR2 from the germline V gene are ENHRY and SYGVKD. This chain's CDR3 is CAISNPGGDPYEQYF. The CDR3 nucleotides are TGTGCCATCAGTAACCCGGGGGGGGACCCCTACGAGCAGTACTTC.

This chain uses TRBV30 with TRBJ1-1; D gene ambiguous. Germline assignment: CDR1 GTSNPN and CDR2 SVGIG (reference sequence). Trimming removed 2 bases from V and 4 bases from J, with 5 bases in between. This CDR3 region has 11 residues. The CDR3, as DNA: TGTGCCTGGAGTCACGGCACTGAAGCTTTCTTT. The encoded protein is CAWSHGTEAFF.